This TCR beta chain was sequenced in a study of cytomegalovirus exposure and HLA in healthy donors. Study background: In an early release, HLA-typed donors contributed tens of millions of unique TCR sequences.

The study, taken as a whole, reports: HLA alleles showed associations with about 17,000 TCR beta sequences in a later analysis, at a 0.05 false discovery rate.

The PCR had 60 Vbeta and 13 Jbeta primers. Assay used: immunoSEQ multiplex PCR; TCRdb lists only in-frame clones, some missing. Here the sample spans about 130,000 clones, around 70% being singletons. Healthy bone marrow donors made up the donor group. The donors, nominally healthy at sampling, likely had unrecorded immune exposures. In regard to this clone: Its target is not known.

The germline CDR1 and CDR2 sequences are SGHTA and FQGNSA. This CDR3 region has 15 residues. Trimming took 0 bases from V and 4 from J; bases not matched to a gene: 4. This sequence originates from a middle-aged man in good health and CMV-seropositive. Input material: PBMCs. V gene TRBV7-2 combines with J gene TRBJ2-7; the match to TRBD2 covers 9 bases. This CDR3 reads CASSLARAGGYEQYF. The CDR3, as DNA: TGTGCCAGCAGCTTAGCCCGAGCGGGGGGATACGAGCAGTACTTC.